The source of this T cell receptor (beta chain) is a study of blood T cell repertoires in COVID-19. Clones were sequenced by immunoSEQ multiplex PCR, and TCRdb holds only the in-frame ones, with some missing. The sample holds roughly 300,000 clones, more than 85% seen once. Sequencing was done on a sample of PBMCs or T cells enriched from blood (not recorded which). This receptor was identified in a woman aged 30 to 39 who had recovered from COVID-19.

CDR3 protein: CASSLLSGTTYNEQFF. In nucleotides, the CDR3 is TGTGCCAGCAGCTTATTGAGCGGGACGACCTACAATGAGCAGTTCTTC. V is TRBV7-3 and J is TRBJ2-1, with 7 bases identical to TRBD2. Germline V gene data show CDR1 as SGHTA and CDR2 as FQGTGA. Germline trimming cut 2 bases from V and 2 bases from J; bases unmatched to any gene: 6. This CDR3 region has 16 residues. Combining the CDR3 with reference TRBV7-3 and TRBJ2-1 gives the whole variable domain GAGVSQTPSNKVTEKGKYVELRCDPISGHTALYWYRQSLGQGPEFLIYFQGTGAADDSGLPNDRFFAVRPEGSVSTLKIQRTERGDSAVYLCASSLLSGTTYNEQFFGPGTRLTVL.